There are a few counts of the clone carrying this TCR beta chain. The sample belongs to a study of blood T cell repertoires in COVID-19. Seattle enrolled patients during active infection and tracked them longitudinally. TCRdb keeps only in-frame clones here, not all; method: immunoSEQ multiplex PCR. Of about 150,000 clones in the sample, about 80% are singletons; the top ten hold over 10%. CDR3 length: 15 amino acids. CDR1 is MNHEY and CDR2 is SVGAGI in the germline V gene. V was cut by 4 bases and J by 4 bases, with 14 bases left in between. J is TRBJ1-5 and V is TRBV6-5; D is uncertain. The receptor was isolated from a woman aged 55-75 years with COVID-19, enrolled during active disease. Sequenced input: peripheral blood. CDR3 nucleotide sequence: TGTGCCAGCAGTTTTGGGCGGGCGGGAAATCAGCCCCAGCATTTT. The encoded protein is CASSFGRAGNQPQHF.